These 9 T cell receptor beta chains came from one sample sequenced in a study of Ad26.COV2.S vaccination and SARS-CoV-2 variants. The treatment was: approximately 18 received Ad26.COV2.S at low or high dose, single or two shots; about 5 received placebo; per-sample allocation not given. Repertoires come from day 63 after the first vaccine or placebo injection. Produced via immunoSEQ multiplex PCR; TCRdb's table is partial and in-frame only. The sample contains roughly 460,000 clones, roughly nine tenths of which appear only once. The sample was peripheral blood, taken in a trial of Ad26.COV2.S vaccine versus placebo. Receptors originate from a person aged 18 to 65 who received the Ad26.COV2.S COVID-19 vaccine or a placebo.

V gene TRBV27 combines with J gene TRBJ2-7, with TRBD2 as a possible D gene (5 bases). There are 16 residues in the CDR3. V lost 3 bases and J 1 base, leaving 16 bases between the germline ends. CDR1 MNHEY and CDR2 SMNVEV come from the germline V gene (reference sequence). CDR3 loop: CASSFVRGRSSYEQYF. The DNA for the CDR3 is TGTGCCAGCAGTTTTGTCCGGGGAAGGTCGTCCTACGAGCAGTACTTC.

In its sample, this clone was seen once. The chain joins TRBV14 to TRBJ2-7; D call uncertain. Trimming cost V 0 bases and J 6 bases, with 9 bases left between them. CDR1 and CDR2 from the germline V gene are SGHDN and FVKESK. The CDR3 is 13 residues long. The CDR3 coding sequence is TGTGCCAGCAGCCAAGATGAGTTCCGCGAGCAGTACTTC. This encodes CASSQDEFREQYF. Using reference TRBV14 and TRBJ2-7 for the parts outside the CDR3, the full variable domain is EAGVTQFPSHSVIEKGQTVTLRCDPISGHDNLYWYRRVMGKEIKFLLHFVKESKQDESGMPNNRFLAERTGGTYSTLKVQPAELEDSGVYFCASSQDEFREQYFGPGTRLTVT.

The CDR3 sequence: CASSLGVREQPQHF. The CDR3 bases are TGTGCCAGCAGCTTGGGGGTCCGGGAGCAGCCCCAGCATTTT. The genes are TRBV7-8 and TRBJ1-5, with D perhaps TRBD1 (5 bases). CDR3 length: 14 residues. In germline, CDR1 is SGHVS, CDR2 FQNEAQ. The V end was cut by 3 bases, the J end by 7 bases, with 13 bases between.

The DNA for the CDR3 is TGTGCCAGCAGCCAAGATTCCCGGACAGGGAAGTCGAACACTGAAGCTTTCTTT. As protein: CASSQDSRTGKSNTEAFF. The chain is built from TRBV14 and TRBJ1-1; 8 bases agree with TRBD1. The germline V gene has CDR1 SGHDN and CDR2 FVKESK. Trimming at V came to 0 bases and at J to 1 base, leaving 10 bases not matched to a gene. This CDR3 has 18 residues.

About this clone itself: The same CDR3 is also encoded by other DNA sequences in this sample. J is TRBJ1-2 and V is TRBV5-1; D is unresolved. CDR3 length: 13 residues. V was cut by 0 bases and J by 4 bases, with 7 bases left in between. Germline V CDR1 and CDR2: SGHRS, YFSETQ. CDR3 residues: CASSLAGPYGYTF. CDR3 sequence (DNA): TGCGCCAGCAGCTTGGCCGGACCCTATGGCTACACCTTC.

This clone was seen once. The J gene is TRBJ2-1, the V gene TRBV19; 13 positions match TRBD2. J lost 0 bases, V lost 6 bases, and 8 bases had no gene match. Germline lookup yields CDR1 LNHDA and CDR2 SQIVND (reference sequence). This CDR3 is built from 18 residues. CDR3 DNA: TGTGCCAGTAGCCCCGGGACTAGCGGGACTAGCTCCTACAATGAGCAGTTCTTC. Translated, it gives CASSPGTSGTSSYNEQFF.

The chain joins TRBV5-1 to TRBJ1-2; D unclear. There are 12 residues in the CDR3. Germline assignment: CDR1 SGHRS and CDR2 YFSETQ. Trimming left V 4 bases short and J 2 bases short, with 6 bases between. The CDR3 DNA reads as TGCGCCAGCAGCGTGGGGAACTATGGCTACACCTTC. Its translation: CASSVGNYGYTF.

This rearrangement joins TRBV21-1 to TRBJ1-5. TRBV21-1 is described as a pseudogene. The CDR3 length is 18 residues. The CDR3 DNA sequence: TGTGCCAGCAGCCCGAGTCCCGTTCCCCCCCGAGGCAATCAGCCCCAGCATTTT. Its protein is CASSPSPVPPRGNQPQHF.

The V call is TRBV5-1, the J call TRBJ1-2, with TRBD1 as a possible D gene (6 bases). CDR3 size: 13 residues. Germline CDR1 and CDR2: SGHRS and YFSETQ. Trimming took off 2 bases at V and 4 bases at J, with 9 bases between the two ends. This chain's CDR3 is CASSFEGGYGYTF. The DNA for the CDR3 is TGCGCCAGCAGCTTTGAAGGGGGCTATGGCTACACCTTC.